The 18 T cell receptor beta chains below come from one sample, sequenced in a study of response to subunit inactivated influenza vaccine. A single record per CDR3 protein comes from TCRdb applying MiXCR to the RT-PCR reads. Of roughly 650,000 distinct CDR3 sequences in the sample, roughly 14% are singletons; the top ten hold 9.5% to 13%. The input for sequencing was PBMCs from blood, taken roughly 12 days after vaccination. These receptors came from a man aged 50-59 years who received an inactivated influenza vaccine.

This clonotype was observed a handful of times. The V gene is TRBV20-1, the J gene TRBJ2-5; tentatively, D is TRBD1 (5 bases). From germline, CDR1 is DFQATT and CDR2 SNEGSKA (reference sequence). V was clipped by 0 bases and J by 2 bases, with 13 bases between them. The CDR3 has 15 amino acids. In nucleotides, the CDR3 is TGCAGTGCTAGAGATCCGAGACAGCGTCAAGAGACCCAGTACTTC. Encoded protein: CSARDPRQRQETQYF.

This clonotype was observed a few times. The CDR3: CASSSGWAGPISYEQYF. The CDR3, as DNA: TGTGCCAGCTCTTCCGGGTGGGCAGGGCCGATCTCCTACGAGCAGTACTTC. The chain employs TRBV12-3 or TRBV12-4 and TRBJ2-7, with D possibly matching TRBD1 (5 bases). The V and J ends lost 8 bases and 0 bases respectively, with 23 bases between them. There are 17 residues in the CDR3.

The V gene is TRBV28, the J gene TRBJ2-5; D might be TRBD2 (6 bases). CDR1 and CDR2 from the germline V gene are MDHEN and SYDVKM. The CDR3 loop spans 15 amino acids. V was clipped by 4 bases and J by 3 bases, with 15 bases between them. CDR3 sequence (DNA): TGTGCCAGCAGTTCCCGGGACTCGAATAAAGAGACCCAGTACTTC. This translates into CASSSRDSNKETQYF.

The CDR3 nucleotides read TGTGCCAGCTCACCACCTTGGACAGGGACCTCTAACGAGCAGTACTTC. This translates into CASSPPWTGTSNEQYF. This rearrangement joins TRBV18 to TRBJ2-7, with TRBD1 matching 8 bases. The ends lost 0 bases at V and 5 bases at J; junction bases unmatched: 9. Germline assignment: CDR1 KGHSH and CDR2 LQKENI. This CDR3 contains 16 residues.

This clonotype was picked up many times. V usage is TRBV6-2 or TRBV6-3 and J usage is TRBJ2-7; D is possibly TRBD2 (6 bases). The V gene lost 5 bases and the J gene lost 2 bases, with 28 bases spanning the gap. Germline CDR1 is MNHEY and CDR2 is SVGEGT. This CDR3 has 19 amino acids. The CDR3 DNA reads TGTGCCAGCAGTAAATTAGTCCGTGGCTCTCGAAGGGAGGCCTACGAGCAGTACTTC. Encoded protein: CASSKLVRGSRREAYEQYF.

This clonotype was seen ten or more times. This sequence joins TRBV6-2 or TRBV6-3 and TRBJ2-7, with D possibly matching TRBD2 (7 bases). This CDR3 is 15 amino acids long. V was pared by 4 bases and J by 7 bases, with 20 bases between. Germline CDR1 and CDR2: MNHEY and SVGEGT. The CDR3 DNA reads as TGTGCCAGCAGTTTCAGGGGACTATTCCTCCGGGAGCAGTACTTC. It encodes CASSFRGLFLREQYF.

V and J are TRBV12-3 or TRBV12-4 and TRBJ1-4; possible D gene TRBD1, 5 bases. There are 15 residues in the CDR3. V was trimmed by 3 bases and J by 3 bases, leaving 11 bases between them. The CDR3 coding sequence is TGTGCCAGCAGTTTCGGAGGGGCAGCTAATGAAAAACTGTTTTTT. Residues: CASSFGGAANEKLFF.

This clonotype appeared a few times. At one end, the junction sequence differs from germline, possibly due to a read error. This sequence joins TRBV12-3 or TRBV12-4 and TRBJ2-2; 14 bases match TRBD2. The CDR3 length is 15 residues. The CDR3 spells CASSGLAGGSGELFF. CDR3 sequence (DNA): TGTGCCAGCAGTGGACTAGCGGGGGGATCCGGGGAGCTTTTTTTT.

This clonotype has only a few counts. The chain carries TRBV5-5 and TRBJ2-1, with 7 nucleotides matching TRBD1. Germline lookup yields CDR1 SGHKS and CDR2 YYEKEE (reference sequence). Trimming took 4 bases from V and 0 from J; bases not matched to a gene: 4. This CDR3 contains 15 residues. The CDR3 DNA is TGTGCCAGCAGCCGGACAGGTAGCTCCTACAATGAGCAGTTCTTC. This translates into CASSRTGSSYNEQFF.

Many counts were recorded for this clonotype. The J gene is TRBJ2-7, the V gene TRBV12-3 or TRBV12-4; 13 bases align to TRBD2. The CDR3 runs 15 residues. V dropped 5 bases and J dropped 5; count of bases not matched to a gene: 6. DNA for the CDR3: TGTGCCAGCAGTCCTTCCGGGACTAGCGGGAACGAGCAGTACTTC. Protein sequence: CASSPSGTSGNEQYF.

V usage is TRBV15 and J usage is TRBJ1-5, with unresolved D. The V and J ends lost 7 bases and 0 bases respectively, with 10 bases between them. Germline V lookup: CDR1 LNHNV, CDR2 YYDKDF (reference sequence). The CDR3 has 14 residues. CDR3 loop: CATTVDYSNQPQHF. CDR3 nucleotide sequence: TGTGCCACCACAGTGGACTATAGCAATCAGCCCCAGCATTTT.

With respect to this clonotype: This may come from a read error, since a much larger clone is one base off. This CDR3 reads CSARDGAAQETQYF. The CDR3 nucleotides are TGCAGTGCTAGAGATGGCGCGGCACAAGAGACCCAGTACTTC. The chain uses TRBV20-1 and TRBJ2-5; no definite D call. The germline V and J ends were trimmed by 0 bases and 2 bases, with 10 bases remaining between them. Germline CDR1 DFQATT, CDR2 SNEGSKA (reference sequence). The CDR3 is 14 amino acids.

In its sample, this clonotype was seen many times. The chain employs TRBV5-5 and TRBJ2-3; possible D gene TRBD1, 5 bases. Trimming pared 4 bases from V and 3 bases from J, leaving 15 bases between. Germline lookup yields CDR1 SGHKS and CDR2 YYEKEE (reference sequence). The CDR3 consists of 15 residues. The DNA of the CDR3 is TGTGCCAGCAGCCAAATCACAGGTTTTACAGATACGCAGTATTTT. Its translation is CASSQITGFTDTQYF.

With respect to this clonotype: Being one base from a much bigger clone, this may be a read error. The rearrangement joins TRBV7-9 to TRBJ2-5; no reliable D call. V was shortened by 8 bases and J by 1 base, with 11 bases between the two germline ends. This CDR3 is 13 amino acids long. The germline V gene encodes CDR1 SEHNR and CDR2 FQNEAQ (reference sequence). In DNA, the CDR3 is TGTGCCAGCGGAGCCTGGTTCCAAGAGACCCAGTACTTC. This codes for CASGAWFQETQYF.

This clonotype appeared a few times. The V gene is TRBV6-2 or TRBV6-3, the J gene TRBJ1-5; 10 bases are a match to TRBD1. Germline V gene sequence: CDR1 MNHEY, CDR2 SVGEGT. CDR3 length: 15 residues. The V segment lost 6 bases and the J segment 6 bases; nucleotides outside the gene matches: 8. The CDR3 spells CASRLGQGVIQPQHF. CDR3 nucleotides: TGTGCCAGCAGACTTGGACAGGGGGTGATTCAGCCCCAGCATTTT.

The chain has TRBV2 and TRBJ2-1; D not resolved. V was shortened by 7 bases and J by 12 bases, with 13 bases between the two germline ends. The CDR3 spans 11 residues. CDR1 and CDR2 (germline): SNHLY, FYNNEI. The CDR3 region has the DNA TGTGCCAGCACGGCTCAACAACGGCAGTTCTTC. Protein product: CASTAQQRQFF.

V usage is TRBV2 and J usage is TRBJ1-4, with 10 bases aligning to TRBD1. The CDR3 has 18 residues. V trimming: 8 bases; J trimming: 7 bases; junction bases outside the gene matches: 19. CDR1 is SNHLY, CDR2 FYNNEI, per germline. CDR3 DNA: TGTGCCAGCGGGGTACCGGGACAGGGGCGCGGTGGAGGTGAAAAACTGTTTTTT. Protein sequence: CASGVPGQGRGGGEKLFF.

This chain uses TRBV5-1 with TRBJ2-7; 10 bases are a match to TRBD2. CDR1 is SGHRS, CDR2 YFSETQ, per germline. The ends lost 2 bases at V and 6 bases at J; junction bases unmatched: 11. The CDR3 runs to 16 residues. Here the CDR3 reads CASSLRLSGGAGEQYF. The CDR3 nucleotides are TGCGCCAGCAGCTTACGACTAAGCGGGGGGGCAGGCGAGCAGTACTTC.